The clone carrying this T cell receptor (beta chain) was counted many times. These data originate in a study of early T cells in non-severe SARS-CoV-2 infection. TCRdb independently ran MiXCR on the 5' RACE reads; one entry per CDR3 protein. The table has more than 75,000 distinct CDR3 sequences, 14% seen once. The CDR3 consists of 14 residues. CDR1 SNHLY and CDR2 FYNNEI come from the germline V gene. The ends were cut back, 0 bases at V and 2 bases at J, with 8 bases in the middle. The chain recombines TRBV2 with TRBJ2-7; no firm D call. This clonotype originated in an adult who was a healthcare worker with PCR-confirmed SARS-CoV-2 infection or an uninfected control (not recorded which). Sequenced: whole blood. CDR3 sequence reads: CASSEAARPYEQYF. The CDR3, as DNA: TGTGCCAGCAGTGAAGCCGCCAGGCCCTACGAGCAGTACTTC.